This T cell receptor beta chain was recovered during a study of blood T cells in healthy people across ages. Worth noting for this clonotype: No antigen is known for it.

A second about 6 to 12 cycle PCR used barcoded and J-beta primers. One entry per CDR3 protein results from TCRdb running MiXCR on the 5' RACE reads. The table includes about 1.5 million distinct CDR3 sequences, about 42% detected once. Findings and limits, study-wide: CMV status of donors was not determined, possibly confounding expanded clonotype changes.

V was pared by 6 bases and J by 1 base, with 15 bases between. Germline-derived CDR1 and CDR2 are DFQATT and SNEGSKA (reference sequence). CDR3 length: 14 amino acids. This rearrangement joins TRBV20-1 to TRBJ1-1, with TRBD1 as a possible D gene (6 bases). Sequencing was performed on blood. This receptor was obtained from a woman under 30 in good health. The CDR3 region is CSAKTGPPNTEAFF. CDR3 DNA sequence: TGCAGTGCAAAGACAGGACCGCCGAACACTGAAGCTTTCTTT.